The 17 T cell receptor beta chains below were found in one sample sequenced in a study of shared clonotypes between healthy human individuals. Clones were sequenced by immunoSEQ multiplex PCR, and TCRdb holds only the in-frame ones, with some missing. The sample lists more than 2,000,000 clones, more than 80% occurring once. Material for sequencing was naive CD4+ T cells from PBMCs. The subset was: CD45RA+ positively selected. The receptor source for this set is a man aged 18 to 30 in good health. Some clones in this sample may be carry-over from other donors' samples.

The rearrangement links TRBV29-1 to TRBJ2-7, with 10 bases aligning to TRBD2. This CDR3 contains 12 residues. CDR1 is SQVTM and CDR2 is ANQGSEA in the germline V gene. V shed 4 bases, J shed 6 bases, and the junction held 3 bases outside the gene matches. The CDR3 loop reads CSVGVAGGEQYF. The CDR3 DNA is TGCAGCGTTGGTGTAGCGGGAGGCGAGCAGTACTTC.

The V call is TRBV19, the J call TRBJ2-1; 10 positions match TRBD2. Germline V lookup: CDR1 LNHDA, CDR2 SQIVND (reference sequence). This CDR3 has 15 amino acids. The ends lost 4 bases at V and 10 bases at J; junction bases unmatched: 10. The CDR3 nucleotides are TGTGCCAGTAGTAGGTGGGTTCTAGCGGGAGACGAGCAGTTCTTC. As protein: CASSRWVLAGDEQFF.

This clone was found once. The chain recombines TRBV7-9 with TRBJ1-1; D is unresolved. The CDR3 extends over 11 amino acids. CDR1 and CDR2 from the germline V gene are SEHNR and FQNEAQ (reference sequence). Between the trimmed V and J ends, which lost 3 bases and 3 bases, there was a span of 2 bases. Here the CDR3 DNA reads TGTGCCAGCAGCTTCGACACTGAAGCTTTCTTT. It codes for CASSFDTEAFF.

Remarks on this clone: This same CDR3 is encoded by further DNA sequences in the sample. The CDR3 DNA follows: TGTGCCAGCTCACCGTCGTCCGGGAACGAGCAGTACTTC. Its protein product is CASSPSSGNEQYF. J is TRBJ2-7 and V is TRBV18, with D possibly matching TRBD2 (5 bases). With 3 bases removed from V and 5 bases from J, the gap between germline ends came to 11 bases. The CDR3 spans 13 residues. Per germline, CDR1 KGHSH and CDR2 LQKENI.

This chain uses TRBV4-1 with TRBJ2-3; no clear D gene. Between the trimmed V and J ends, which lost 2 bases and 4 bases, there was a span of 19 bases. The CDR3 is 17 amino acids. Germline values: CDR1 MGHRA, CDR2 YSYEKL. The CDR3 sequence: CASSQTRSRLLADTQYF. In DNA, the CDR3 is TGCGCCAGCAGCCAAACCCGGAGCCGCCTTTTAGCAGATACGCAGTATTTT.

The chain combines TRBV6-6 with TRBJ2-3, with D maybe TRBD1 (5 bases). V was trimmed by 0 bases and J by 8 bases, leaving 18 bases between them. There are 16 residues in the CDR3. Germline loops: CDR1 MNHNY, CDR2 SVGAGI (reference sequence). CDR3 nucleotides: TGTGCCAGCAGTTACTCGCCTTCAGGGTTAGAGACTACGCAGTATTTT. Its translation is CASSYSPSGLETTQYF.

Of note for this clone: Other DNA sequences in this sample translate to the same CDR3. The J gene is TRBJ1-1, the V gene TRBV9, with a possible D match to TRBD1 (5 bases). Trimming left V 0 bases short and J 1 base short, with 7 bases between. The CDR3 is 14 amino acids. Germline V gene data show CDR1 as SGDLS and CDR2 as YYNGEE. CDR3 DNA: TGTGCCAGCAGCGTAGTGACAGCGAACACTGAAGCTTTCTTT. Translation: CASSVVTANTEAFF.

A single count supports this clone. The genes are TRBV5-6 and TRBJ2-7; 8 nucleotides align to TRBD2. The CDR3 spans 16 residues. Losses at the gene ends were 4 bases for V and 6 bases for J; bases not matched to a gene: 15. Germline CDR1 and CDR2: SGHDT and YYEEEE. The CDR3 region has the DNA TGTGCCAGCAGCGCGACCCGATCGGGGGGGAGCCGCGAGCAGTACTTC. Amino acids: CASSATRSGGSREQYF.

V is TRBV15 and J is TRBJ2-2; D gene ambiguous. Trimming took 5 bases from V and 6 from J, leaving 13 bases between them. CDR1 is LNHNV and CDR2 is YYDKDF in the germline V gene (reference sequence). CDR3 size: 14 residues. DNA for the CDR3: TGTGCCACCAGCTCCTCGAGATGGGCCGGGGAGCTGTTTTTT. It yields the protein CATSSSRWAGELFF.

The genes are TRBV6-5 and TRBJ2-1, with D unclear. The CDR3 sequence is 13 residues long. V was pared by 2 bases and J by 7 bases, with 9 bases between. The germline gives CDR1 MNHEY, CDR2 SVGAGI. This CDR3 is CASSYPGKNEQFF. DNA of the CDR3: TGTGCCAGCAGTTACCCTGGGAAGAATGAGCAGTTCTTC.

V gene TRBV18 combines with J gene TRBJ2-1; 11 positions agree with TRBD2. CDR1 is KGHSH, CDR2 LQKENI, per germline. J gave up 2 bases and V 0 bases, and 3 bases lay outside the gene matches. This CDR3 is 17 amino acids long. CDR3 residues: CASSPPGTSGTYNEQFF. The CDR3 DNA follows: TGTGCCAGCTCACCACCCGGGACTAGCGGTACCTACAATGAGCAGTTCTTC.

V and J are TRBV2 and TRBJ2-6, with TRBD1 identical over 12 bases. This CDR3 comprises 20 residues. CDR1 is SNHLY and CDR2 is FYNNEI in the germline V gene. The junction had 14 bases not matched to a gene; V was cut back by 8 bases and J by 0 bases. This chain's CDR3 is CASLRDRGPSTLSGANVLTF. Here the CDR3 DNA reads TGTGCCAGCCTCCGGGACAGGGGGCCCTCCACTCTCTCTGGGGCCAACGTCCTGACTTTC.

CDR3 amino acids: CASSQSLPTLNSGNTIYF. In nucleotides, the CDR3 is TGCGCCAGCAGCCAAAGTTTGCCGACGCTCAACTCTGGAAACACCATATATTTT. V and J are TRBV4-1 and TRBJ1-3, with no clear D. Per the germline V gene, CDR1 is MGHRA and CDR2 is YSYEKL. The V gene lost 2 bases and the J gene lost 0 bases, with 17 bases spanning the gap. The CDR3 loop spans 18 amino acids.

V and J are TRBV5-1 and TRBJ2-3, with D perhaps matching TRBD2 (6 bases). The V gene's germline CDR1 is SGHRS and CDR2 YFSETQ. This CDR3 comprises 14 residues. Trimming cost V 4 bases and J 2 bases, with 11 bases left between them. The CDR3 region has the DNA TGCGCCAGCAGCCAGAGGACTAACACAGATACGCAGTATTTT. This encodes CASSQRTNTDTQYF.

The chain uses TRBV6-1 and TRBJ2-7; D uncertain. From germline, CDR1 is MNHNS and CDR2 SASEGT. There are 13 residues in the CDR3. The V and J ends lost 8 bases and 2 bases respectively, with 13 bases between them. The CDR3 DNA reads TGTGCCAGCCCTGGTCCGGTTACCTACGAGCAGTACTTC. The encoded protein is CASPGPVTYEQYF.

The chain is built from TRBV19 and TRBJ1-5, with D possibly matching TRBD1 (5 bases). Germline-derived CDR1 and CDR2 are LNHDA and SQIVND (reference sequence). V lost 10 bases and J lost 5, with 15 bases in between. This CDR3 comprises 13 residues. Here the CDR3 reads CATRDLWDQPQHF. CDR3 nucleotides: TGTGCCACCCGGGACCTTTGGGATCAGCCCCAGCATTTT.

The chain uses TRBV25-1 and TRBJ1-1, with a possible D match to TRBD1 (6 bases). Trimming left V 3 bases short and J 2 bases short, with 13 bases between. The CDR3 is made up of 15 amino acids. From germline, CDR1 is MGHDK and CDR2 SYGVNS. In DNA form, the CDR3 reads TGTGCCAGCAGTGACAGCAGGGGAGGAAACACTGAAGCTTTCTTT. It specifies CASSDSRGGNTEAFF.